This TCR beta chain was sequenced in a study of blood T cell repertoires in COVID-19. Across the whole study: Sources were T cells, B-cell-depleted T cells, or PBMCs; the material itself was cDNA or gDNA.

By its share, this clone is large. Repertoires were generated with immunoSEQ multiplex PCR, while TCRdb's copy carries only in-frame clones and drops some. The sample includes 200,000 or so clones, approximately 79% of them seen just once. J was trimmed by 6 bases and V by 6 bases; bases with no gene match: 9. Per the germline V gene, CDR1 is MDHEN and CDR2 is SYDVKM. CDR3 length equals 15 residues. The clonotype comes from a human donor in a cohort sampled during active COVID-19. The gene calls are TRBV28 and TRBJ1-5, with TRBD1 matching 9 bases. The sample comprised peripheral blood. CDR3 nucleotide sequence: TGTGCCAGCAGCTTCGGGACAGGGACGGTTCAGCCCCAGCATTTT. Translating it yields CASSFGTGTVQPQHF. Full variable domain (missing parts from reference TRBV28 and TRBJ1-5): DVKVTQSSRYLVKRTGEKVFLECVQDMDHENMFWYRQDPGLGLRLIYFSYDVKMKEKGDIPEGYSVSREKKERFSLILESASTNQTSMYLCASSFGTGTVQPQHFGDGTRLSIL.